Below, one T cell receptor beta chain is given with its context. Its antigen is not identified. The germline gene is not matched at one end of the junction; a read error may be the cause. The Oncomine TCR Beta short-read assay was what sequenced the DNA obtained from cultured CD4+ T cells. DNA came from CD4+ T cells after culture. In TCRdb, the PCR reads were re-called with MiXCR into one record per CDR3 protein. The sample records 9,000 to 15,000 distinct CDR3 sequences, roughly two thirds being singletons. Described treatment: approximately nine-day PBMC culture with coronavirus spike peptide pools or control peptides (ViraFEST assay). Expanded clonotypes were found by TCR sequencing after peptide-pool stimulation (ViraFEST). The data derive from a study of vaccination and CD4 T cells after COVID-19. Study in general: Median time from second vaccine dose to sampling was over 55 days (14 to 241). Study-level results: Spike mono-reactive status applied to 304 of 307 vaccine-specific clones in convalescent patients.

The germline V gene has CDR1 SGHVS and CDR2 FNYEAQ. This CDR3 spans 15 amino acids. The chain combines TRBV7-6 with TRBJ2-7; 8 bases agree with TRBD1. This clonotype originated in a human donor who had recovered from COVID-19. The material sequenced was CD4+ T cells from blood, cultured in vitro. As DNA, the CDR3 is TGTGCTAGCAGCTTGCAGGGGGCGATTCGTAGCGAGCAGTACTTC. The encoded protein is CASSLQGAIRSEQYF.